This T cell receptor (beta chain) was sequenced for a study of shared clonotypes between healthy human individuals. Looking at the study overall: Every donor yielded three CD4 naive, three CD4 memory, two CD8 naive and one CD8 memory plate. Study-wide findings and caveats: Rarefaction exposed incomplete sorted-subset sequencing despite large depth. The small donor group covered limited genetic and exposure diversity. Relative to their counterparts shared across all four donors, non-shared clonotypes exhibited diminished generation probabilities.

As for this clone: Its matching antigen is unknown. A much larger clone lies a single base off, so this may be a read error. Other DNA sequences of this sample code for an identical CDR3.

Germline values: CDR1 SGHAT, CDR2 FQNNGV. V lost 4 bases, J lost 2 bases, and 2 bases stayed unmatched. This CDR3 has 13 amino acids. Naive CD8 cells lacked CD45RO and underwent positive selection for CCR7, leaving out terminally differentiated effector memory CD45RA+ cells. Sequencing used immunoSEQ multiplex PCR; TCRdb keeps in-frame clones, though not all of them. The sample contains some 2.1 million clones, approximately 95% of which appear only once. Sequencing input: naive CD8+ T cells sorted from blood. V and J are TRBV11-2 and TRBJ2-7, with TRBD1 matching over 7 bases. The receptor comes from a young man in good health. The CDR3 DNA reads TGTGCCAGCAGCTCTGGGACAGCCTACGAGCAGTACTTC. Its protein product is CASSSGTAYEQYF.